This TCR beta chain was observed in a study of blood T cell repertoires in COVID-19. The CDR3 is made up of 17 amino acids. Germline lookup yields CDR1 SGHAT and CDR2 FQNNGV. Trimming took off 0 bases at V and 5 bases at J, with 20 bases between the two ends. Produced via immunoSEQ multiplex PCR; TCRdb's table is partial and in-frame only. The repertoire consists of 140,000 to 150,000 clones, with around 86% occurring once and the leading ten covering over 35%. The sequencing sample was made of peripheral blood. The genes are TRBV11-2 and TRBJ2-7, with D tentatively TRBD1 (5 bases). The TCR comes from a man over 45 who had recovered from COVID-19. The CDR3 loop reads CASSLDAKQGLFHEQYF. The CDR3, as DNA: TGTGCCAGCAGCTTAGATGCGAAGCAGGGTTTATTTCACGAGCAGTACTTC.